This entry is about one TCR beta chain. Antigen unknown. These data come from a study of cytomegalovirus exposure and HLA in healthy donors. General observations from the study: A later analysis showed HLA-associated TCR beta chains outstripping equally common others in clonal expansion.

PCR employed 60 Vbeta and 13 Jbeta primers. Clones were read by immunoSEQ multiplex PCR, and TCRdb kept only the in-frame ones, dropping some. The sample includes about 100,000 clones, roughly four fifths of them seen just once. Looked up from germline, CDR1 is SEHNR and CDR2 is FQNEAQ (reference sequence). The CDR3 consists of 14 residues. V was shortened by 5 bases and J by 7 bases, with 17 bases between the two germline ends. This receptor was identified in a male donor in good health and CMV-seropositive. The V and J genes are TRBV7-9 and TRBJ1-2, with D possibly TRBD1 on 5 matching bases. Source material: PBMCs. CDR3 amino acids: CASSLEHRLRGYTF. CDR3 coding DNA: TGTGCCAGCAGCCTAGAACACAGGTTACGTGGCTACACCTTC.